The 17 T cell receptor beta chains below all came from one sample that was sequenced in a study of blood T cell repertoires in COVID-19. Profiled with immunoSEQ multiplex PCR; TCRdb holds only in-frame clones, not every one. The data hold 250,000 to 300,000 clones, with around nine tenths observed a single time. The specimen sequenced was peripheral blood. The receptors come from a woman in her 30s with COVID-19, enrolled during active disease.

Here the CDR3 reads CASSWGRTSDREEQFF. The CDR3 coding sequence is TGTGCCAGCAGCTGGGGACGGACTAGCGACCGGGAGGAGCAGTTCTTC. V usage is TRBV5-6 and J usage is TRBJ2-1; 9 bases match TRBD2. The ends lost 3 bases at V and 10 bases at J; junction bases unmatched: 14. Germline V gene lookup returns CDR1 SGHDT and CDR2 YYEEEE. This CDR3 region has 16 residues.

This clone was detected only a few times. The chain has TRBV18 and TRBJ2-7, with D tentatively TRBD1 (5 bases). Germline V gives CDR1 KGHSH, CDR2 LQKENI. Trimming left V 2 bases short and J 3 bases short, with 14 bases between. The CDR3 is 15 amino acids. Here the CDR3 reads CASSPGQGDLYEQYF. For the CDR3, the DNA is TGTGCCAGCTCACCAGGCCAGGGTGATCTCTACGAGCAGTACTTC.

This clone was seen a single time. The J gene is TRBJ1-1, the V gene TRBV5-1, with D unresolved. Trimming cost V 3 bases and J 8 bases, with 17 bases left between them. The CDR3 is 14 residues long. CDR1 is SGHRS and CDR2 is YFSETQ in the germline V gene. DNA of the CDR3: TGCGCCAGCAGCTCGCCAGTCGGGGTTGGGGAAGCTTTCTTT. Translated: CASSSPVGVGEAFF.

The chain joins TRBV18 to TRBJ1-2, with 10 bases aligning to TRBD1. V was pared by 6 bases and J by 8 bases, with 6 bases of the junction left unmatched. The CDR3 spans 13 residues. Per the germline V gene, CDR1 is KGHSH and CDR2 is LQKENI. The CDR3 here is CASSETGGRGYTF. The CDR3 region has the DNA TGTGCCAGCTCCGAGACAGGGGGCAGAGGCTACACCTTC.

V is TRBV4-3 and J is TRBJ2-7, with D maybe TRBD2 (5 bases). This CDR3 contains 14 residues. V gave up 4 bases and J gave up 0 bases, with 10 bases separating them. From germline, CDR1 is LGHNA and CDR2 YSLEER. Here the CDR3 DNA reads TGCGCCAGCAGCCGGAGGACGGACTCCTACGAGCAGTACTTC. It translates to CASSRRTDSYEQYF.

This clone was recorded a few times. The chain recombines TRBV7-2 with TRBJ2-5, with a tentative D call TRBD2 (6 bases). Deletions cut 3 bases from V and 5 bases from J, with 16 bases between. CDR1 is SGHTA and CDR2 is FQGNSA in the germline V gene. The CDR3 spans 15 residues. The CDR3 coding sequence is TGTGCCAGCAGCTTTCTTCCGGGAGTTAGGGAGACCCAGTACTTC. Its translation is CASSFLPGVRETQYF.

This clone was detected once. The rearrangement joins TRBV5-1 to TRBJ2-1; D not resolved. V shed 4 bases and J shed 9 bases, with 11 bases lying between them. Germline values: CDR1 SGHRS, CDR2 YFSETQ. The CDR3 spans 12 residues. The CDR3: CASSQTRSEQFF. The CDR3 DNA follows: TGCGCCAGCAGCCAAACCAGGTCTGAGCAGTTCTTC.

V usage is TRBV6-5 and J usage is TRBJ2-7; tentatively, D is TRBD1 (6 bases). Between the trimmed V and J ends, which lost 0 bases and 6 bases, there was a span of 15 bases. The CDR3 contains 15 residues. Germline lookup yields CDR1 MNHEY and CDR2 SVGAGI. Written as DNA, the CDR3 is TGTGCCAGCAGTTACTCGATGCAGGGGAGCGGCGAGCAGTACTTC. Translating gives CASSYSMQGSGEQYF.

The rearrangement joins TRBV7-2 to TRBJ1-5; D gene unclear. CDR3 size: 12 residues. CDR1 and CDR2 (germline): SGHTA, FQGNSA. Trimming took off 2 bases at V and 6 bases at J, with 5 bases between the two ends. The CDR3 nucleotides are TGTGCCAGCAGCTTACGAGGTCAGCCCCAGCATTTT. Translated: CASSLRGQPQHF.

V is TRBV6-1 and J is TRBJ1-1, with D uncertain. Trimming took 2 bases from V and 1 from J, leaving 14 bases between them. Germline assignment: CDR1 MNHNS and CDR2 SASEGT. The CDR3 runs to 16 residues. The CDR3 is CASSESLSRGNTEAFF. In DNA, the CDR3 is TGTGCCAGCAGTGAATCCTTATCCCGGGGGAACACTGAAGCTTTCTTT.

V and J are TRBV7-9 and TRBJ1-2; D not resolved. V lost 3 bases and J 7 bases, leaving 6 bases between the germline ends. Germline values: CDR1 SEHNR, CDR2 FQNEAQ (reference sequence). This CDR3 is 11 amino acids long. The CDR3 is CASSFLSGYTF. In nucleotides, the CDR3 is TGTGCCAGCAGCTTTTTGAGTGGCTACACCTTC.

The chain joins TRBV9 to TRBJ2-7; TRBD2 is a possible D gene (5 bases). Germline V gene sequence: CDR1 SGDLS, CDR2 YYNGEE. Trimming pared 0 bases from V and 0 bases from J, leaving 10 bases between. The CDR3 has 15 amino acids. The CDR3 DNA is TGTGCCAGCAGCGTAGGTCAGCTAGCCTCCTACGAGCAGTACTTC. It translates to CASSVGQLASYEQYF.

V gene TRBV4-1 combines with J gene TRBJ2-3, with a possible D match to TRBD2 (6 bases). Per germline, CDR1 MGHRA and CDR2 YSYEKL. The CDR3 contains 14 residues. Between the trimmed V and J ends, which lost 4 bases and 5 bases, there was a span of 13 bases. For the CDR3, the DNA is TGCGCCAGCAGCCCTGACGGAGCGGGAGATACGCAGTATTTT. Translating gives CASSPDGAGDTQYF.

J is TRBJ2-1 and V is TRBV11-1; 12 positions match TRBD1. The trim removed 1 base at V and 6 bases at J, leaving 4 bases unmatched. CDR1 is SGHAT and CDR2 is FQDESV in the germline V gene (reference sequence). This CDR3 spans 16 amino acids. The CDR3, as DNA: TGTGCCAGCAGCTTAGTGGGGACAGGGGGCTTCAATGAGCAGTTCTTC. It translates to CASSLVGTGGFNEQFF.

In nucleotides, the CDR3 is TGCGCCAGCAGCTTCACACGGAGTCAAGAGACCCAGTACTTC. It is translated as CASSFTRSQETQYF. V and J are TRBV5-1 and TRBJ2-5; D ambiguous. CDR1 is SGHRS, CDR2 YFSETQ, per germline. The V and J ends lost 2 bases and 2 bases respectively, with 10 bases between them. The CDR3 sequence is 14 residues long.

The chain couples TRBV30 to TRBJ1-2; a possible D gene is TRBD1 (5 bases). The CDR3 has 13 amino acids. Germline CDR1 and CDR2: GTSNPN and SVGIG (reference sequence). With 4 bases removed from V and 8 bases from J, the gap between germline ends came to 17 bases. The CDR3 nucleotides are TGTGCCTGGACCGAGTGGGGGGAGGGCGGCTACACCTTC. Its protein product is CAWTEWGEGGYTF.

The chain carries TRBV5-1 and TRBJ1-2; tentatively, D is TRBD1 (5 bases). Trimming pared 5 bases from V and 3 bases from J, leaving 17 bases between. The CDR3 has 15 residues. Germline CDR1 SGHRS, CDR2 YFSETQ. CDR3 nucleotide sequence: TGCGCCAGCAGTCCCCGATTAGGGGAGGACTATGGCTACACCTTC. Protein: CASSPRLGEDYGYTF.